What follows are 24 T cell receptor beta chains derived from one specimen sequenced in a study of T cells expressing NK-cell markers. TCRdb reprocessed the 5' RACE reads and stores each CDR3 protein as one record, lacking DNA. The sample totals 550,000 to 600,000 distinct CDR3 sequences. Sequenced material: blood T cells: a sorted CD56 or NKG2C T cell subset, CD4+ or CD8+ T cells, or bulk PBMC T cells (not recorded which). Receptor source: a man younger than 30 in good health.

The rearrangement uses TRBV20-1 and TRBJ2-7; TCRdb designates TRBD2, a call that cannot be tested without DNA. CDR1 DFQATT and CDR2 SNEGSKA come from the germline V gene (reference sequence). The CDR3 spans 15 residues. The chain's CDR3 is CSARDSVAGSREQYF.

This chain uses TRBV20-1 with TRBJ2-3; TCRdb designates TRBD2, a call that cannot be tested without DNA. The germline gives CDR1 DFQATT, CDR2 SNEGSKA (reference sequence). This CDR3 has 14 residues. CDR3 sequence: CSATIPGLTDTQYF.

The gene calls are TRBV5-1 and TRBJ2-1. This CDR3 comprises 15 residues. Per germline, CDR1 SGHRS and CDR2 YFSETQ. The CDR3 here is CASSLEHSSYNEQFF.

The V gene is TRBV20-1, the J gene TRBJ2-1; as DNA is missing, the TRBD2 call by TCRdb cannot be tested. In germline, CDR1 is DFQATT, CDR2 SNEGSKA (reference sequence). This CDR3 comprises 13 residues. The CDR3 reads CSARVLGANEQFF.

The rearrangement uses TRBV12-3 or TRBV12-4 and TRBJ2-5. CDR3 size: 14 residues. The CDR3 loop reads CASGAEGFQETQYF.

The chain recombines TRBV7-9 with TRBJ1-1; the TRBD1 assignment by TCRdb is unverifiable without DNA. The germline V gene has CDR1 SEHNR and CDR2 FQNEAQ (reference sequence). CDR3 length: 19 amino acids. CDR3 in amino acids: CASSLPGQGPSWMNTEAFF.

This chain connects TRBV6-1 to TRBJ1-2; TCRdb proposes TRBD1, but this gene call is untestable without DNA. This CDR3 has 15 residues. The germline gives CDR1 MNHNS, CDR2 SASEGT. CDR3 region: CASSLTGADSYGYTF.

The rearrangement joins TRBV12-3 or TRBV12-4 to TRBJ1-2. This CDR3 region has 14 residues. The CDR3: CASSPQTRNYGYTF.

J is TRBJ2-1 and V is TRBV7-9; TCRdb names TRBD1, which stays unverified in the absence of DNA. The CDR3 runs to 15 residues. The germline V gene encodes CDR1 SEHNR and CDR2 FQNEAQ (reference sequence). The CDR3 here is CASSLEFRGWNEQFF.

J is TRBJ2-1 and V is TRBV27; TCRdb gives TRBD1 as the D gene, but with no DNA this cannot be confirmed. The CDR3 sequence is 15 residues long. The germline V gene has CDR1 MNHEY and CDR2 SMNVEV (reference sequence). CDR3 sequence: CASSPKRQSYNEQFF.

The chain joins TRBV15 to TRBJ2-1; TCRdb indicates TRBD2, and absent DNA this call remains unverified. Germline V gives CDR1 LNHNV, CDR2 YYDKDF (reference sequence). CDR3 length equals 17 residues. The CDR3 loop is CATSRDVGLAVGNEQFF. The full variable domain, rest sourced from reference TRBV15 and TRBJ2-1, is DAMVIQNPRYQVTQFGKPVTLSCSQTLNHNVMYWYQQKSSQAPKLLFHYYDKDFNNEADTPDNFQSRRPNTSFCFLDIRSPGLGDTAMYLCATSRDVGLAVGNEQFFGPGTRLTVL.

The gene calls are TRBV4-1 and TRBJ2-1; TCRdb picks TRBD2, but there is no DNA to check that call. The germline V gene has CDR1 MGHRA and CDR2 YSYEKL. The CDR3 consists of 16 residues. The chain's CDR3 is CASSHWTSGRNNEQFF.

This sequence joins TRBV12-3 or TRBV12-4 and TRBJ2-5; the D call from TCRdb, TRBD1, cannot be confirmed without DNA. This CDR3 is 17 amino acids long. CDR3 region: CASRTGPGQGLRETQYF.

J is TRBJ2-5 and V is TRBV12-3 or TRBV12-4. CDR3 size: 13 residues. The CDR3 sequence is CASKPHQEETQYF.

The chain combines TRBV5-1 with TRBJ2-5; TCRdb's D call of TRBD1 is untestable without DNA. The CDR3 spans 14 residues. The germline V gene has CDR1 SGHRS and CDR2 YFSETQ. The chain's CDR3 is CASSLQGWGETQYF.

The CDR3 region is CSARAPGGPMEQFF. This rearrangement joins TRBV20-1 to TRBJ2-1; lacking DNA, the TRBD2 call made by TCRdb goes unchecked. Germline V gives CDR1 DFQATT, CDR2 SNEGSKA (reference sequence). This CDR3 spans 14 amino acids.

The chain joins TRBV7-9 to TRBJ1-1; TCRdb lists TRBD1, though no DNA is available to test this call. This CDR3 has 15 residues. Looked up from germline, CDR1 is SEHNR and CDR2 is FQNEAQ (reference sequence). The CDR3 loop is CASSTRGGSESEAFF.

V usage is TRBV5-1 and J usage is TRBJ2-1; TCRdb picks TRBD2, but there is no DNA to check that call. CDR1 is SGHRS and CDR2 is YFSETQ in the germline V gene. The CDR3 covers 17 residues. CDR3 residues: CASSLEDPGVAYNEQFF.

The rearrangement uses TRBV5-1 and TRBJ1-2; absent DNA, TCRdb's TRBD1 call cannot be checked. This CDR3 is built from 13 residues. Germline CDR1 SGHRS, CDR2 YFSETQ. The CDR3 loop reads CASRQQGGYGYTF.

This CDR3 reads CASTQRGWKSYNEQFF. The chain recombines TRBV6-2 or TRBV6-3 with TRBJ2-1. The CDR3 consists of 16 residues. Germline V gene sequence: CDR1 MNHEY, CDR2 SVGEGT.

The chain joins TRBV11-1 to TRBJ2-1; TCRdb outputs TRBD2, but without DNA this stays unchecked. The germline CDR1 and CDR2 sequences are SGHAT and FQDESV (reference sequence). The CDR3 loop spans 18 amino acids. The CDR3 here is CASSASGGVAGTSNEQFF.

V and J are TRBV12-3 or TRBV12-4 and TRBJ2-2; TCRdb picks TRBD1, but there is no DNA to check that call. The CDR3 covers 17 residues. The CDR3 reads CASSSFTGGARTGELFF.

V usage is TRBV10-3 and J usage is TRBJ2-5; TCRdb selects TRBD2, and the lack of DNA leaves this call unchecked. CDR1 and CDR2 (germline): ENHRY, SYGVKD. The CDR3 is 14 amino acids. The CDR3 loop is CAISGGLVQETQYF.

The rearrangement links TRBV5-5 to TRBJ2-7. This CDR3 contains 14 residues. Germline V gene lookup returns CDR1 SGHKS and CDR2 YYEKEE (reference sequence). CDR3 region: CASSLSAVSYEQYF. The complete variable domain, with remaining parts taken from reference TRBV5-5 and TRBJ2-7, reads DAGVTQSPTHLIKTRGQQVTLRCSPISGHKSVSWYQQVLGQGPQFIFQYYEKEERGRGNFPDRFSARQFPNYSSELNVNALLLGDSALYLCASSLSAVSYEQYFGPGTRLTVT.